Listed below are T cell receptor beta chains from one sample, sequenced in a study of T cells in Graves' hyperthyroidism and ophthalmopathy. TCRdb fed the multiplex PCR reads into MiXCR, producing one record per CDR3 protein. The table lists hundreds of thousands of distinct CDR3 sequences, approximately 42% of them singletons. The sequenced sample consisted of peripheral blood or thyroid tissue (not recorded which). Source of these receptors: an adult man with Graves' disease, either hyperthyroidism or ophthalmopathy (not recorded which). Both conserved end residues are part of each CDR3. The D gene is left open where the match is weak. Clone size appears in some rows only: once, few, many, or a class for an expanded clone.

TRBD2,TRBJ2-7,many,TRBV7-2,TGTGCCAGCAGCCAGGGACTAGCGGGAGCTACGGACGAGCAGTACTTC,CASSQGLAGATDEQYF
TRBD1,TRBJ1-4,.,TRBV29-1,TGCAGCGTTGCAGGGGGCGCATCTAATGAAAAACTGTTTTTT,CSVAGGASNEKLFF
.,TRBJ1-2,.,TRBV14,TGTGCCAGCAGCCAAGCCCAGGGCACCTATGGCTACACCTTC,CASSQAQGTYGYTF
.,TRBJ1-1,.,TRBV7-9,TGTGCCAGCAGCTTAGGGGCAGCGACCCAGGAAGCTTTCTTT,CASSLGAATQEAFF
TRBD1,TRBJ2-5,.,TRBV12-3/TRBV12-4,TGTGCCAGCAGTTACGAGACAGGGGTCACAGAGACCCAGTACTTC,CASSYETGVTETQYF
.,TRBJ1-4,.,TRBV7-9,TGTGCCAGCAGCCAAGATGAACAGGAGTTTGGAAAACTGTTTTTT,CASSQDEQEFGKLFF
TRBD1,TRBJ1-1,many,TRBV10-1,TGCGCCAGCAGTGATATGGCAGGGGGATTAGCTTTCTTT,CASSDMAGGLAFF
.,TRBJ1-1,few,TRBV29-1,TGCAGCGCACGAGTTGGGGTATGGGGTACTGAAGCTTTCTTT,CSARVGVWGTEAFF
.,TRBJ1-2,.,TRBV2,TGTGCCAGCAGTGGTTTCAGAGCTAACTATGGCTACACCTTC,CASSGFRANYGYTF
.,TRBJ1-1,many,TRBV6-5,TGTGCCAGCAGTCGCACCTCGACGGGGTCTGAAGCTTTCTTT,CASSRTSTGSEAFF
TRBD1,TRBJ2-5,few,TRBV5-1,TGTGCCAGCAGCACGGGACAGCTGTACCAAGAGACCCAGTACTTC,CASSTGQLYQETQYF
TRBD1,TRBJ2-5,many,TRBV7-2,TGTGCCAGCAGCATAACAGGGGGAGAGACCCAGTACTTC,CASSITGGETQYF
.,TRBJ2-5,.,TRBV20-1,TGCAGTGCCCTAAGGAGGTTCTCCCAAGAGACCCAGTACTTC,CSALRRFSQETQYF
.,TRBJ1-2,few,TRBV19,TGTGCCAGTAGTTTTCAAGTGTGGTATGGCTACACCTTC,CASSFQVWYGYTF
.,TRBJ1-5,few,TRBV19,TGTGCCAGTAGTCAAGGGGTCAGACAGCCCCAGCATTTT,CASSQGVRQPQHF
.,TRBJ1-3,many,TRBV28,TGTGCCAGCAGTTTATCCCGCAGGGGTGGCACCATATATTTT,CASSLSRRGGTIYF
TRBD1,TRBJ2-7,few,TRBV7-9,TGTGCCAGCAGCCCGGGACAGGCGAGACACGAGCAGTACTTC,CASSPGQARHEQYF
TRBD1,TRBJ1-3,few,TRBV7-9,TGTGCCAGCAGCACCCCGACAGGGGTCGGCTCTGGAAACACCATATATTTT,CASSTPTGVGSGNTIYF
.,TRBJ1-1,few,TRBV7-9,TGTGCCAGCAGCAGGCGGACGGCGTTTGAAACGGCTTTCTTT,CASSRRTAFETAFF
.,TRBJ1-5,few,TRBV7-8,TGTGCCAGCAGTTTCTACGGGGACAATCAGCCCCAGCATTTT,CASSFYGDNQPQHF
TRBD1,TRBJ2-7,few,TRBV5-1,TGCGCCAGCAGCTTGGCGACAGGGGGCACGTACGAGCAGTACTTC,CASSLATGGTYEQYF
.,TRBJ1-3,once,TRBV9,TGTGCCAGCAGCGTAGGGAGAGGGGGAAACACCATATATTTT,CASSVGRGGNTIYF
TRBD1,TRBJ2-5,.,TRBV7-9,TGTGCCAGCAAACACACTACAGGGGTCGGAGAGACCCAGTACTTC,CASKHTTGVGETQYF
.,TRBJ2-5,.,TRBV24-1,TGTGCCCCCCCGCCGCTAGGGGGGAACCAAGAGACCCAGTACTTC,CAPPPLGGNQETQYF
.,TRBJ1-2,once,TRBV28,TGTGCCAGCAGGGAGAATGGTGTGGGAGCTAGTGACTATGGCTACACCTTC,CASRENGVGASDYGYTF
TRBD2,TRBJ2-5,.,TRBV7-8,TGTGCCAGCATCAGGGAGCTAGCGGGACACCAAGAGACCCAGTACTTC,CASIRELAGHQETQYF
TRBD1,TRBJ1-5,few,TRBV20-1,TGCAGTGCTAGAGATCGGACAGGGGATCAGCCCCAACATTTT,CSARDRTGDQPQHF